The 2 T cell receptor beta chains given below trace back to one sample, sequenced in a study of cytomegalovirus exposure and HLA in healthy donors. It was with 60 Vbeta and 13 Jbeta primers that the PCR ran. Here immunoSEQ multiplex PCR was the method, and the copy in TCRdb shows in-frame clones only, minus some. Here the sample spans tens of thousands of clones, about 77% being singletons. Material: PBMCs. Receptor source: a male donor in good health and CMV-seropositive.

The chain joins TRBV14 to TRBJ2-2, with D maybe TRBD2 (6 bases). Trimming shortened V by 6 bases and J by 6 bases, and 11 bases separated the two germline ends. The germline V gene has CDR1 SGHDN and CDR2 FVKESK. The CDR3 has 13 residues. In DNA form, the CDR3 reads TGTGCCAGCAGGACTAGTGGGGCCGGGGAGCTGTTTTTT. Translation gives CASRTSGAGELFF.

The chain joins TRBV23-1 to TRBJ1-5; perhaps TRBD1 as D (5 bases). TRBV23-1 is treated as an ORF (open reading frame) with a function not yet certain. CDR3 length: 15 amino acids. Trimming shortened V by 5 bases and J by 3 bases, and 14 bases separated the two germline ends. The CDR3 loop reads CASSIRGSLNQPQHF. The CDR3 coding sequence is TGCGCCAGCAGTATCCGGGGGAGTCTCAATCAGCCCCAGCATTTT.